This record covers a single T cell receptor beta chain. What it binds is not known. The data belong to a study of graft-versus-host responses after intestinal transplantation. General study points: Early after transplant, HvG declines were associated with peak levels of circulating GvH clones.

The CDR3 runs to 15 residues. Trimming removed 3 bases at V and 8 bases at J, with 19 bases between. The V gene's germline CDR1 is MDHEN and CDR2 SYDVKM. The protocol was immunoSEQ multiplex PCR, while the TCRdb copy is restricted to in-frame clones and leaves out a portion. This sample has roughly 120,000 clones, with approximately 92% found just once. The chain recombines TRBV28 with TRBJ1-2, with a possible D match to TRBD1 (6 bases). The sample in question was unstimulated CD4+ T cells sorted from spleen or lymph node cells, obtained before intestinal transplant. This receptor was identified in a human donor who received an intestinal transplant. DNA of the CDR3: TGTGCCAGCAGTTTTCGCGCAGGGGCCTTCGGGGGCTACACCTTC. Protein sequence: CASSFRAGAFGGYTF.